This T cell receptor beta chain was retrieved from a study of T cells in Graves' hyperthyroidism and ophthalmopathy. A remark on this clonotype: Its matching antigen is unknown.

The CDR3 is made up of 13 amino acids. Germline loops: CDR1 SGHTA, CDR2 FQGNSA. V was cut by 3 bases and J by 7 bases, with 12 bases left in between. Researchers amplified the TCR beta CDR3 regions from RNA transcripts. Using the HTBI primer set, a first-round RT-PCR was run on the TCR CDR3. MiXCR was run by TCRdb on the multiplex PCR reads, yielding one entry per CDR3 protein. The sample contains some 180,000 distinct CDR3 sequences, over 15% of which appear only once. Points from the study as a whole: Appearing also in blood were most of the thyroid clonotypes expanded above 0.001.

This TCR was sampled from a woman aged 45-59 years with Graves' hyperthyroidism. Source material: blood. The chain recombines TRBV7-2 with TRBJ1-1; D might be TRBD1 (6 bases). The CDR3: CASSLSVRGEAFF. The CDR3, as DNA: TGTGCCAGCAGCTTGTCTGTCAGGGGTGAAGCTTTCTTT.